This TCR beta chain stems from a study of T-cell memory formation after mild COVID-19 (dated by TCRdb to the early 2020s). Background for the entire study: Most TCR sequence clusters were specific to one of the two donors. The cohort was made up of two young adult volunteers, one female and one male, who were previously healthy. In a couple of donors, T-cell clones that expanded and contracted after mild COVID-19 were followed by sequencing TCRalpha and TCRbeta repertoires longitudinally.

The CDR3 starts with the cysteine, ends with the phenylalanine, and has 14 residues. The sequence is cut down to CDR3 DNA, 42 bases in frame from base 1. The CDR1 and CDR2 encoded by the germline V gene are MGHDK and SYGVNS. V and J are truncated by 8 bases and 6 bases respectively, leaving an intervening sequence of 16 bases. This sample was sequenced with an Illumina NovaSeq 6000. TCRalpha and TCRbeta cDNA libraries were built by 5'RACE with constant-segment primers, adding sample barcodes and unique molecular identifiers. RNA was extracted from every sample with Trizol reagent. Library amplification was performed in two PCR steps, and a second sample barcode and Illumina TruSeq adapters were introduced in the second step. Sequencing of the libraries was done on an Illumina NovaSeq, producing 2 x 150 bp paired-end reads. Concerning the study's data processing: Demultiplexing of reads and collapsing into UMI-guided consensus sequences were performed with migec v1.2.7. Using mixcr v2.1.11, the UMI consensuses were aligned to TRA and TRB V and J templates and assembled into clonotypes. Expanded or contracted clonotypes were those called significant by both edgeR and NoisET, with noise models trained on biological replicates. For edgeR calls, the thresholds were a false discovery rate-adjusted p below 0.01 and a log2 fold-change of 1. As an exploratory analysis of dynamics, PCA with hierarchical clustering was applied to max-normalized trajectories of the 1000 most abundant clonotypes. Each responding clone was given a CD4 or CD8 phenotype based on the CD4+ and CD8+ repertoires, which had been sequenced separately. The public reads were quality trimmed at Q25 with fastp and then assembled into clones with MiXCR by TCRdb, keeping productive beta chains. Every CDR3 protein is listed once, alongside the most common genes and DNA of its rows. TCRdb's processing, not the authors' own work, is the source of the V and J calls. Present in this sample are hundreds of thousands of distinct CDR3 sequences, roughly 19% of which were seen just once. Over 20% of the sample is taken by the ten largest.

Study-wide conclusions, independent of this receptor: Only two mild cases were covered in the study, and larger cohorts including severe cases with pre-infection samples were considered necessary. Whether the second-wave clones peaking on day 37 were SARS-CoV-2 specific was not confirmed. Contracting CD4+ clones appeared mostly in the CM and EM memory subsets, whereas CD8+ clones were enriched in EMRA. Balanced CD4/CD8 phenotypes were observed for clones contracting from day 15 to 85, whereas a bias towards CD4+ was observed for a second wave of clones expanding from day 15 to 37. Some responding clones were detected in pre-infection memory, suggesting pre-existing cross-reactive memory T cells joined the SARS-CoV-2 response.

PBMCs were isolated by Ficoll-Paque density gradient centrifugation. In this sample, this clonotype turned up a few times. Its antigen remains unidentified. Base qualities are not at hand, and no much larger clone is one base apart. Sequencing was performed on PBMCs or a T cell subset sorted from them (not recorded which). This TCR derives from a man aged 18 to 30 who had mild COVID-19 (a few samples of this study predate the infection). The sample titles of this study are shuffled in the database, so cell type and time point are left out; the donor was told from shared clones. The chain was built from TRBV25-1 and TRBJ2-2; TRBD1 could be the D gene, as 5 bases match. The CDR3: CASGRALQSGELFF. The DNA sequence reads TGTGCCAGCGGCAGGGCTTTACAGTCCGGGGAGCTGTTTTTT.